This T cell receptor beta chain was sequenced during a study of blood T cell repertoires in COVID-19. Study as a whole: Spain, Italy and the United States supplied samples that represented acute and convalescent COVID-19. Sources were T cells, B-cell-depleted T cells, or PBMCs; the material itself was cDNA or gDNA.

As processed by the authors: Nucleated cell counts were estimated from reference gene primer amplification. The table came from immunoSEQ multiplex PCR; TCRdb's copy has only in-frame clones and leaves some out. V, J and clone size were drawn from that table, and D and trimming were deduced from the DNA. Among 98,000 or so clones, around 86% were seen once, and the ten largest hold approximately 4.1%. This TCR was recovered from a woman in her seventies with acute or convalescent COVID-19. The sequenced sample was peripheral blood.

The CDR3 coding sequence is TGTGCCAGCATGGGAGGTGGAAACACCATATATTTT. This encodes CASMGGGNTIYF. The chain carries TRBV7-6 and TRBJ1-3; the D is unclear. Germline V gene data show CDR1 as SGHVS and CDR2 as FNYEAQ. The CDR3 extends over 12 amino acids. With 7 bases removed from V and 3 bases from J, the gap between germline ends came to 7 bases.